Here is one T cell receptor beta chain with its context. Its target is unknown. This sample stems from a study of graft-versus-host responses after intestinal transplantation. Study in general: All recipients were transplanted with multivisceral, liver-intestinal, or isolated intestinal grafts. After anti-thymocyte globulin induction, recipients took tacrolimus and steroids for approximately three years. Broader study findings: Detection of GvH clones occurred in recipient marrow, and some had their first appearance in ileum or blood. Some patients had graft-donor T cell macrochimerism, and their allografts showed high graft-versus-host to host-versus-graft clonal ratios.

The data were produced by immunoSEQ multiplex PCR, yet TCRdb's version contains in-frame clones alone and is incomplete. The data show under 100,000 clones, with just under 95% seen just once and about 0.44% held by the top ten. Deletions cut 0 bases from V and 3 bases from J, with 15 bases between. Germline loops: CDR1 LNHDA, CDR2 SQIVND (reference sequence). The CDR3 length is 16 residues. The sequencing here drew on unstimulated CD8+ T cells sorted from spleen or lymph node cells, taken before transplant. The chain employs TRBV19 and TRBJ2-7; no clear D gene. The sequence was obtained from a human donor who was the organ donor for an intestinal transplant. The CDR3 protein is CASSIDLGSWVYEQYF. The DNA for the CDR3 is TGTGCCAGTAGTATAGATCTCGGTAGCTGGGTCTACGAGCAGTACTTC.